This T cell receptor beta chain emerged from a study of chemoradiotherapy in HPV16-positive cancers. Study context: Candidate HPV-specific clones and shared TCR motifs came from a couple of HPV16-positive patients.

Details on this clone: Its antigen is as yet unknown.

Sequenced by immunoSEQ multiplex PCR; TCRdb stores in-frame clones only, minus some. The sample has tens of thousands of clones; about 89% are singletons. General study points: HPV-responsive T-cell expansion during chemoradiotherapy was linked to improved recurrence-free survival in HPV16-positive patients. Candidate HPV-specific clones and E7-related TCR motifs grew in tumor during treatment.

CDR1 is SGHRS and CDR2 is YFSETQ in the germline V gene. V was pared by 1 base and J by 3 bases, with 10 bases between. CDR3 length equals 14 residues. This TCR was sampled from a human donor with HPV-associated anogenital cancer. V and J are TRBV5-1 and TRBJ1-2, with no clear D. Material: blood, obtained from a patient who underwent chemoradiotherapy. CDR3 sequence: CASSLRATDYGYTF. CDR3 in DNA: TGCGCCAGCAGCTTGAGGGCCACGGACTATGGCTACACCTTC.